The present T cell receptor beta chain was sequenced within a study of blood T cells in healthy people across ages. Across the study: T cells yielded about one barcoded beta molecule per two cells through template switching.

Germline trimming cut 4 bases from V and 10 bases from J; bases unmatched to any gene: 19. Germline lookup yields CDR1 MDHEN and CDR2 SYDVKM. The CDR3 is made up of 17 amino acids. For this clonotype: Its antigen remains unknown.

Donors gave around 9.8 milliliters of peripheral blood apiece. Study-level points and caveats: Nothing was known about donor CMV status, and this possibly confounded expanded clonotype changes. A strong correlation was seen between TCR beta diversity and naive T cell percentage.

Combining a sample-barcoded 5' primer with a J-beta primer mix, a second PCR ran for 7 to 11 cycles. TCRdb re-analysed the 5' RACE reads in MiXCR, keeping a single row per CDR3 protein. Among 1.4 million or so distinct CDR3 sequences, approximately 39% were seen once, and the ten largest hold about 4%. Source material: blood. The clonotype comes from a woman aged 18 to 35 in good health. This chain uses TRBV28 with TRBJ2-1, with 7 bases identical to TRBD1. Written as DNA, the CDR3 is TGTGCCAGCAGTTCCTACCTCGACAGGGTCCTTACCTACGAGCAGTTCTTC. Translation: CASSSYLDRVLTYEQFF.